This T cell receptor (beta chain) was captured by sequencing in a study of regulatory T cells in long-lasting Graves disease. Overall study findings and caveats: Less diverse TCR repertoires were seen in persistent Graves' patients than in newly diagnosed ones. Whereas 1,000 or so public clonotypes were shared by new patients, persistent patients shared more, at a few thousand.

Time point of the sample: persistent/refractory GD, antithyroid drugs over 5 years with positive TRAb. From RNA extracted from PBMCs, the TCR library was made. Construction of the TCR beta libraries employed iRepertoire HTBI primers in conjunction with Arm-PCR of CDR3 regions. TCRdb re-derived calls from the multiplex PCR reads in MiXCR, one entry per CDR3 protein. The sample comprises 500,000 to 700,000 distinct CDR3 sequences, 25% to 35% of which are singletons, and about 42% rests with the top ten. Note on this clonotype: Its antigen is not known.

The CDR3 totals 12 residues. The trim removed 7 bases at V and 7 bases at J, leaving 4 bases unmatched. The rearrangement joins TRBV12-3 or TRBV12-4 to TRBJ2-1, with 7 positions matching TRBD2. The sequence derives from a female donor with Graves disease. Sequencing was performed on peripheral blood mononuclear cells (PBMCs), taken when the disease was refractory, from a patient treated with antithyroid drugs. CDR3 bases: TGTGCCAGCACGGGGGGAGCGAATGAGCAGTTCTTC. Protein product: CASTGGANEQFF.